The clone carrying this TCR beta chain was seen more than once but under ten times. The data were obtained in a study of blood T cell repertoires in COVID-19. On the study more broadly: The United States, Italy and Spain provided the acute and convalescent COVID-19 samples.

Original data processing: By means of reference gene primer amplification, nucleated cell counts were estimated. Some clones are missing from TCRdb's copy, which holds only in-frame ones; the method was immunoSEQ multiplex PCR. D and trimming were read from the DNA, whereas the V and J calls and clone size are those reported in that table. The profile shows roughly 220,000 clones, around 84% of them singletons. The ends lost 11 bases at V and 3 bases at J; junction bases unmatched: 10. The CDR3 length is 13 residues. Germline V CDR1 and CDR2: MDHEN, SYDVKM. The chain employs TRBV28 and TRBJ2-7, with 7 bases fitting TRBD2. Material: peripheral blood. The sequence was collected from a man under 40 with active or convalescent COVID-19. The CDR3, as DNA: TGTGCCGTTCACGGGGGAGGGGTCTACGAGCAGTACTTC. Protein: CAVHGGGVYEQYF.